The sequence of this T cell receptor beta chain was determined in a study of blood T cell repertoires in COVID-19. Study in general: Collection of acute and convalescent COVID-19 samples took place in the United States, Italy and Spain. In each case, the material was cDNA or gDNA derived from T cells, B-cell-depleted T cells, or PBMCs.

V trimming: 6 bases; J trimming: 1 base; junction bases outside the gene matches: 5. The CDR3 totals 15 residues. In germline, CDR1 is MNHEY, CDR2 SVGAGI. Methods used by the authors: From reference gene primer amplification, estimates of nucleated cell counts were derived. Using immunoSEQ multiplex PCR, the repertoire was profiled, and TCRdb retains in-frame clones only, with some absent. The V and J calls and the clone size are those of that table, but D and trimming were determined from the DNA. In the table there are 25,000 to 30,000 clones, approximately 79% of which are singletons. This clone is a singleton in its sample.

The receptor's source is a boy aged 2 to 9 with active or convalescent COVID-19. V is TRBV6-5 and J is TRBJ1-5, with 8 bases aligning to TRBD1. The specimen sequenced was peripheral blood. CDR3 nucleotide sequence: TGTGCCAGCAGCGCGGACAGGGCCAGCAATCAGCCCCAGCATTTT. Protein product: CASSADRASNQPQHF.